A single sample gave rise to the 32 T cell receptor beta chains below, sequenced in a study of blood T cells in healthy people across ages. Next came a second PCR, run for about 6 to 11 cycles, which used a sample-barcoded 5' primer along with a J-beta primer mix. Each CDR3 protein is one row after TCRdb ran MiXCR on the 5' RACE reads. The sample lists 780,000 or so distinct CDR3 sequences, roughly three fifths seen once, with roughly 25% in the top ten. Specimen: blood. Receptors were obtained from a man between 40 and 49 years old in good health.

This clonotype was counted only a few times. The rearrangement joins TRBV5-1 to TRBJ1-1; 7 nucleotides agree with TRBD1. Germline-derived CDR1 and CDR2 are SGHRS and YFSETQ. The J segment lost 0 bases and the V segment lost 4 bases, leaving 12 bases of the junction unmatched. This CDR3 is built from 17 residues. The CDR3 bases are TGCGCCAGCAGCCAGGGGGTCGGGGGGACCATGAACACTGAAGCTTTCTTT. Its translation: CASSQGVGGTMNTEAFF.

This clonotype was counted once. One end of the junction varies from germline; a read error may be responsible. The chain uses TRBV5-1 and TRBJ1-4; D gene ambiguous. The CDR3 sequence is 15 residues long. The germline gives CDR1 SGHRS, CDR2 YFSETQ. The CDR3 region is CTSSLGRSSDEKLFF. The CDR3 DNA reads as TGCACCAGCAGCTTAGGCAGGAGTTCCGATGAAAAACTGTTTTTT.

This clonotype has only a few counts. The V gene is TRBV10-3, the J gene TRBJ2-3; 10 bases agree with TRBD1. CDR1 and CDR2 from the germline V gene are ENHRY and SYGVKD. V trimming: 6 bases; J trimming: 0 bases; junction bases outside the gene matches: 3. This CDR3 region has 15 residues. The CDR3 spells CAIRRDRGSTDTQYF. The CDR3 DNA reads TGTGCCATCAGGAGGGACAGGGGCAGCACAGATACGCAGTATTTT.

This chain joins TRBV20-1 and TRBJ2-7; unclear D gene. The DNA end is a closer match to TRBJ2-5, so the J assignment may be wrong. The CDR3 consists of 14 residues. Germline-derived CDR1 and CDR2 are DFQATT and SNEGSKA (reference sequence). The CDR3 sequence: CSARLRASPETQYF. CDR3 coding DNA: TGCAGTGCTAGGCTACGGGCTTCCCCCGAGACCCAGTACTTC.

The chain recombines TRBV7-3 with TRBJ1-2; tentative D call: TRBD1 (6 bases). The CDR3 has 16 residues. The germline V gene encodes CDR1 SGHTA and CDR2 FQGTGA. The germline V and J ends were trimmed by 4 bases and 2 bases, with 17 bases remaining between them. The CDR3 nucleotides are TGTGCCAGCAGCTCCCGCAGGGGTCCCGAAAACTATGGCTACACCTTC. It is translated as CASSSRRGPENYGYTF. Full variable domain (rest looked up from reference TRBV7-3 and TRBJ1-2): GAGVSQTPSNKVTEKGKYVELRCDPISGHTALYWYRQSLGQGPEFLIYFQGTGAADDSGLPNDRFFAVRPEGSVSTLKIQRTERGDSAVYLCASSSRRGPENYGYTFGSGTRLTVV.

The V and J genes are TRBV13 and TRBJ2-3; 7 bases are a match to TRBD2. The CDR3 is 14 residues long. Germline CDR1 and CDR2: PRHDT and FYEKMQ (reference sequence). J gave up 4 bases and V 3 bases, and 4 bases lay outside the gene matches. CDR3 protein: CASSLAGDPDTQYF. The CDR3 DNA reads as TGTGCCAGCAGCTTGGCGGGGGACCCAGATACGCAGTATTTT.

The rearrangement joins TRBV24-1 to TRBJ2-5, with D tentatively TRBD1 (6 bases). The CDR3 has 12 residues. Per the germline V gene, CDR1 is KGHDR and CDR2 is SFDVKD. The germline V and J ends were trimmed by 9 bases and 0 bases, with 7 bases remaining between them. CDR3 DNA sequence: TGTGCCACCCAGGGGTACCAAGAGACCCAGTACTTC. Residues: CATQGYQETQYF.

The chain couples TRBV7-2 to TRBJ2-4; possible D gene TRBD1, 5 bases. Germline V lookup: CDR1 SGHTA, CDR2 FQGNSA. Trimming shortened V by 6 bases and J by 7 bases, and 16 bases separated the two germline ends. CDR3 length: 14 residues. The CDR3 bases are TGTGCCAGCAGGGATAAAGGGGAATATAACATTCAGTACTTC. Protein sequence: CASRDKGEYNIQYF.

This clonotype was recorded once. The rearrangement joins TRBV9 to TRBJ2-1, with D hard to call. Germline-derived CDR1 and CDR2 are SGDLS and YYNGEE. The CDR3 has 15 amino acids. Trimming took 0 bases from V and 4 from J, leaving 11 bases between them. CDR3 amino acids: CASSVGGSLYNEQFF. The CDR3 nucleotides are TGTGCCAGCAGCGTAGGGGGAAGCTTATACAATGAGCAGTTCTTC. Complete variable domain (other parts from reference TRBV9 and TRBJ2-1): DSGVTQTPKHLITATGQRVTLRCSPRSGDLSVYWYQQSLDQGLQFLIQYYNGEERAKGNILERFSAQQFPDLHSELNLSSLELGDSALYFCASSVGGSLYNEQFFGPGTRLTVL.

The chain combines TRBV5-1 with TRBJ2-5; D may be TRBD2 (5 bases). The tail of the sequence fits TRBJ2-7 better, so the J call may be wrong. The CDR3 extends over 14 amino acids. CDR1 is SGHRS and CDR2 is YFSETQ in the germline V gene. The DNA of the CDR3 is TGCGCCAGCAGCATAGGACTGGGGAGCTACGAGCAGTACTTC. Amino acids: CASSIGLGSYEQYF.

This chain connects TRBV7-2 to TRBJ2-3, with 9 bases fitting TRBD1. This CDR3 is 16 amino acids long. V lost 0 bases and J lost 4; bases outside the gene matches: 5. The germline CDR1 and CDR2 sequences are SGHTA and FQGNSA. The CDR3, as DNA: TGTGCCAGCAGCTTAGCGCACAGGGGGCTTGCAGATACGCAGTATTTT. It specifies CASSLAHRGLADTQYF.

The chain links TRBV20-1 to TRBJ1-1; tentatively, D is TRBD1 (5 bases). Germline CDR1 is DFQATT and CDR2 is SNEGSKA (reference sequence). This CDR3 has 13 residues. V lost 6 bases and J lost 4, with 15 bases in between. CDR3 amino acids: CSAGAGGTTEAFF. CDR3 DNA: TGCAGTGCCGGGGCGGGGGGAACCACTGAAGCTTTCTTT.

This clonotype was observed a handful of times. This chain connects TRBV3-1 to TRBJ1-5, with D perhaps matching TRBD1 (5 bases). Per germline, CDR1 LGHDT and CDR2 YNNKEL (reference sequence). This CDR3 spans 13 amino acids. V was pared by 1 base and J by 6 bases, with 7 bases between. The CDR3 DNA follows: TGTGCCAGCAGCCAAGGGGGGGGTCAGCCCCAGCATTTT. This gives the protein CASSQGGGQPQHF.

About this clonotype: This may come from a read error, since a much larger clone is one base off. This chain uses TRBV28 with TRBJ2-7; no firm D call. The length of the CDR3 is 14 residues. Trimming took off 7 bases at V and 5 bases at J, with 18 bases between the two ends. The germline gives CDR1 MDHEN, CDR2 SYDVKM. CDR3 bases: TGTGCCAGCATCCCTGACGCCCTGAACGACGAGCAGTACTTC. Encoded protein: CASIPDALNDEQYF.

The V and J genes are TRBV20-1 and TRBJ1-2; no clear D. V lost 0 bases and J lost 7, with 9 bases in between. The germline gives CDR1 DFQATT, CDR2 SNEGSKA (reference sequence). CDR3 length: 12 residues. Written as DNA, the CDR3 is TGCAGTGCTAGAGATTGGGATCGTGGCTACACCTTC. Translating it yields CSARDWDRGYTF.

This chain links TRBV28 with TRBJ2-2, with D possibly being TRBD1 or TRBD2 (6 bases each). Germline CDR1 and CDR2: MDHEN and SYDVKM. Trimming cost V 5 bases and J 5 bases, with 15 bases left between them. The CDR3 spans 15 residues. For the CDR3, the DNA is TGTGCCAGCAGTCCAGAGGGGGGACCGACCGGGGAGCTGTTTTTT. Protein product: CASSPEGGPTGELFF.

This clonotype was detected many times. The J gene is TRBJ1-5, the V gene TRBV7-2; D remains ambiguous. Germline V gene sequence: CDR1 SGHTA, CDR2 FQGNSA. The CDR3 spans 14 residues. V lost 1 base and J 3 bases, leaving 7 bases between the germline ends. CDR3 region: CASSLGTVNQPQHF. CDR3 DNA: TGTGCCAGCAGCTTAGGGACCGTCAATCAGCCCCAGCATTTT.

The chain recombines TRBV27 with TRBJ2-5; a possible D gene is TRBD1 (7 bases). V lost 5 bases and J lost 4, with 20 bases in between. Germline V lookup: CDR1 MNHEY, CDR2 SMNVEV (reference sequence). The CDR3 length is 16 residues. The CDR3 DNA sequence: TGTGCCAGCAGTCCCTCCAGGGGGGAGATTGGAGAGACCCAGTACTTC. This codes for CASSPSRGEIGETQYF.

This clonotype was observed a few times. This chain connects TRBV28 to TRBJ2-1, with TRBD2 as a possible D gene (6 bases). V was pared by 3 bases and J by 4 bases, with 13 bases between. Germline CDR1 and CDR2: MDHEN and SYDVKM. This CDR3 has 15 residues. This chain's CDR3 is CASSLGGMFYNEQFF. CDR3 bases: TGTGCCAGCAGTTTGGGGGGAATGTTTTACAATGAGCAGTTCTTC.

The gene calls are TRBV7-2 and TRBJ2-7; D is possibly TRBD1 or TRBD2 (6 bases each). Per the germline V gene, CDR1 is SGHTA and CDR2 is FQGNSA. CDR3 size: 15 residues. V shed 2 bases and J shed 4 bases, with 15 bases lying between them. CDR3 DNA sequence: TGTGCCAGCAGCTTACATGGGGGCGGGATTTACGAGCAGTACTTC. Its translation is CASSLHGGGIYEQYF.

The V call is TRBV5-1, the J call TRBJ2-7, with 7 bases that match TRBD1. This CDR3 has 14 amino acids. Germline lookup yields CDR1 SGHRS and CDR2 YFSETQ. J gave up 2 bases and V 1 base, and 3 bases lay outside the gene matches. The CDR3 nucleotides read TGCGCCAGCAGCTTGACGGGACAGCCCTACGAGCAGTACTTC. Amino acid sequence: CASSLTGQPYEQYF.

This clonotype was seen more than once but under ten times. This chain's CDR3 is CASSVGVPGAGVLYEQYF. In DNA form, the CDR3 reads TGTGCCAGCAGCGTAGGAGTCCCAGGGGCGGGAGTACTTTACGAGCAGTACTTC. The genes are TRBV9 and TRBJ2-7; D possibly corresponds to TRBD2 (7 bases). The CDR3 covers 18 residues. Trimming took 0 bases from V and 4 from J, leaving 23 bases between them. CDR1 is SGDLS, CDR2 YYNGEE, per germline.

CDR3: CASRRDGDYEQYF. CDR3 DNA sequence: TGCGCCAGCAGGAGGGATGGCGACTACGAGCAGTACTTC. This rearrangement joins TRBV5-1 to TRBJ2-7, with TRBD2 as a possible D gene (5 bases). Germline values: CDR1 SGHRS, CDR2 YFSETQ. The CDR3 covers 13 residues. The V end lost 5 bases, the J end lost 3 bases, and 12 bases lay between the germline ends.

This clonotype was observed once. Being one base from a much bigger clone, this may be a read error. The chain is built from TRBV7-8 and TRBJ2-3; TRBD2 aligns across 13 bases. The CDR3 contains 15 residues. Germline CDR1 and CDR2: SGHVS and FQNEAQ. The DNA for the CDR3 is TGTACCAGCAGCTTCACTAGCGGGGGGGCGGATACGCAGTATTTT. This codes for CTSSFTSGGADTQYF.

The chain recombines TRBV7-2 with TRBJ2-7; D may match TRBD1 or TRBD2 (5 bases each). CDR1 and CDR2 from the germline V gene are SGHTA and FQGNSA. This CDR3 has 12 residues. The V gene lost 1 base and the J gene lost 10 bases, with 11 bases spanning the gap. In DNA form, the CDR3 reads TGTGCCAGCAGCTTAGGAGGGGAGATCCAGTACTTC. Encoded protein: CASSLGGEIQYF.

The V and J genes are TRBV19 and TRBJ2-3; D is perhaps TRBD1 or TRBD2 (5 bases each). The CDR3 covers 12 residues. V gave up 6 bases and J gave up 4 bases, with 8 bases separating them. Per the germline V gene, CDR1 is LNHDA and CDR2 is SQIVND (reference sequence). The CDR3 nucleotides read TGTGCCAGTAGGGGGGACGCAGATACGCAGTATTTT. As protein: CASRGDADTQYF.

V and J are TRBV7-2 and TRBJ1-3; weak D call: TRBD1 (5 bases). Trimming cost V 3 bases and J 2 bases, with 14 bases left between them. Germline lookup yields CDR1 SGHTA and CDR2 FQGNSA. This CDR3 comprises 16 residues. The CDR3 loop is CASSFLRERAGNTIYF. The CDR3 DNA reads TGTGCCAGCAGCTTCCTCAGGGAGCGGGCTGGAAACACCATATATTTT.

The chain employs TRBV29-1 and TRBJ2-1; either TRBD1 or TRBD2 may fit D (5 bases each). CDR1 and CDR2 (germline): SQVTM, ANQGSEA. V shed 6 bases and J shed 4 bases, with 19 bases lying between them. The CDR3 spans 15 residues. CDR3 protein: CSVTGTPRQYNEQFF. The CDR3 DNA sequence: TGCAGCGTGACCGGGACCCCTAGGCAATACAATGAGCAGTTCTTC.

This clonotype was seen a handful of times. The chain recombines TRBV28 with TRBJ2-5; 8 nucleotides line up with TRBD1. Germline-derived CDR1 and CDR2 are MDHEN and SYDVKM. This CDR3 contains 15 residues. Trimming took 7 bases from V and 4 from J; bases not matched to a gene: 11. In nucleotides, the CDR3 is TGTGCCAGCAAAAAGAGCACAGGGGGAAGAGAGACCCAGTACTTC. It encodes CASKKSTGGRETQYF. Full variable domain (rest looked up from reference TRBV28 and TRBJ2-5): DVKVTQSSRYLVKRTGEKVFLECVQDMDHENMFWYRQDPGLGLRLIYFSYDVKMKEKGDIPEGYSVSREKKERFSLILESASTNQTSMYLCASKKSTGGRETQYFGPGTRLLVL.

The chain recombines TRBV18 with TRBJ2-3, with D possibly TRBD1 on 5 matching bases. Trimming took off 4 bases at V and 1 base at J, with 15 bases between the two ends. This CDR3 is built from 16 residues. Germline V gene lookup returns CDR1 KGHSH and CDR2 LQKENI. The CDR3 region has the DNA TGTGCCAGCTCACTTTCCCCCGACAGAGGCACAGATACGCAGTATTTT. This gives the protein CASSLSPDRGTDTQYF.

The chain employs TRBV24-1 and TRBJ1-1; D call uncertain. V gave up 7 bases and J gave up 1 base, with 12 bases separating them. Germline V CDR1 and CDR2: KGHDR, SFDVKD. This CDR3 contains 14 residues. CDR3 nucleotides: TGTGCCACCAGGAGGGAGGGTAGGAACACTGAAGCTTTCTTT. Encoded protein: CATRREGRNTEAFF.

In this sample, this clonotype turned up a few times. V and J are TRBV3-1 and TRBJ1-5, with 10 bases that match TRBD1. The germline V gene has CDR1 LGHDT and CDR2 YNNKEL (reference sequence). This CDR3 is built from 15 residues. V was clipped by 4 bases and J by 5 bases; unmatched bases: 5. The CDR3 here is CASSPRDRGDQPQHF. The CDR3 DNA sequence: TGTGCCAGCAGCCCCCGGGACAGGGGTGATCAGCCCCAGCATTTT.